A single sample is the source of the 31 T cell receptor beta chains below, sequenced in a study of identical twins. Each CDR3 protein is one row after TCRdb ran MiXCR on the 5' RACE reads. The table lists some 570,000 distinct CDR3 sequences, 20% to 25% of them singletons, with around 0.5% in the top ten. In addition, the sample was reused for a study of yellow fever vaccine responses in identical twins.

Specimen: CD4+ T cells sorted from blood. Receptor source: a young woman in good health.

The rearrangement links TRBV7-2 to TRBJ1-1; possibly TRBD1 for D (6 bases). CDR3 length equals 14 residues. Germline V gene sequence: CDR1 SGHTA, CDR2 FQGNSA. V was clipped by 1 base and J by 5 bases, with 11 bases between them. CDR3 DNA sequence: TGTGCCAGCAGCTTAGTGGTACAGGGTACTGAAGCTTTCTTT. This codes for CASSLVVQGTEAFF.

This clonotype has more than one count but fewer than ten. The genes are TRBV19 and TRBJ2-7; D unclear. Trimming left V 4 bases short and J 5 bases short, with 9 bases between. The CDR3 totals 12 residues. The germline gives CDR1 LNHDA, CDR2 SQIVND (reference sequence). The DNA for the CDR3 is TGTGCCAGTAGTAAAGGCCTGGACGAGCAGTACTTC. Protein product: CASSKGLDEQYF.

The CDR3 protein is CASSSSGQVVYEQYF. The DNA for the CDR3 is TGCGCCAGCAGCTCATCGGGACAGGTCGTATACGAGCAGTACTTC. The chain employs TRBV5-1 and TRBJ2-7; 8 bases agree with TRBD1. Germline CDR1 reads SGHRS; CDR2 reads YFSETQ. V lost 3 bases and J lost 4; bases outside the gene matches: 9. The CDR3 runs 15 residues.

The V call is TRBV6-1, the J call TRBJ1-6, with D unclear. This CDR3 has 12 amino acids. The V end was cut by 2 bases, the J end by 6 bases, with 2 bases between. CDR1 is MNHNS and CDR2 is SASEGT in the germline V gene. CDR3 loop: CASSESNSPLHF. CDR3 DNA sequence: TGTGCCAGCAGTGAAAGTAATTCACCCCTCCACTTT.

This clonotype has just a few counts. This chain links TRBV6-1 with TRBJ2-1; D gene unclear. Germline V gene data show CDR1 as MNHNS and CDR2 as SASEGT. CDR3 length: 13 residues. V lost 2 bases and J lost 7, with 9 bases in between. CDR3 sequence: CASSEPYRNEQFF. CDR3 DNA: TGTGCCAGCAGTGAACCGTATAGGAATGAGCAGTTCTTC.

This chain connects TRBV19 to TRBJ2-7; D is perhaps TRBD2 (6 bases). V was clipped by 11 bases and J by 1 base, with 15 bases between them. The germline V gene encodes CDR1 LNHDA and CDR2 SQIVND (reference sequence). This CDR3 has 13 amino acids. As DNA, the CDR3 is TGTGCCTCGGGAGACGTCCCTTCCTACGAGCAGTACTTC. It translates to CASGDVPSYEQYF.

The rearrangement links TRBV11-2 to TRBJ2-1, with 7 bases matching TRBD2. With V trimmed by 0 bases and J by 4 bases, 18 bases remained unmatched. From germline, CDR1 is SGHAT and CDR2 FQNNGV. This CDR3 region has 20 residues. In DNA form, the CDR3 reads TGTGCCAGCAGCTTAGAGGGCAGGGCTAGCGGCGGCAACAATTACAATGAGCAGTTCTTC. Its protein is CASSLEGRASGGNNYNEQFF. The variable domain in full, with the rest retrieved from reference TRBV11-2 and TRBJ2-1, is EAGVAQSPRYKIIEKRQSVAFWCNPISGHATLYWYQQILGQGPKLLIQFQNNGVVDDSQLPKDRFSAERLKGVDSTLKIQPAKLEDSAVYLCASSLEGRASGGNNYNEQFFGPGTRLTVL.

This clonotype was detected a few times. V is TRBV27 and J is TRBJ1-6; D is unclear. Per the germline V gene, CDR1 is MNHEY and CDR2 is SMNVEV (reference sequence). The V gene lost 5 bases and the J gene lost 10 bases, with 18 bases spanning the gap. The CDR3 is 15 amino acids. As DNA, the CDR3 is TGTGCCAGCAGTCGCCCGGGTCCTAAGCGGTCACCCCTCCACTTT. This codes for CASSRPGPKRSPLHF.

J is TRBJ2-2 and V is TRBV24-1, with D perhaps assigned TRBD1 or TRBD2 (5 bases each). The CDR3 has 14 residues. The germline gives CDR1 KGHDR, CDR2 SFDVKD. Between the trimmed V and J ends, which lost 6 bases and 2 bases, there was a span of 9 bases. CDR3 bases: TGTGCCACCAGTCGGGGCATCAACACCGGGGAGCTGTTTTTT. Translated: CATSRGINTGELFF.

This clonotype was recorded a few times. The V gene is TRBV28, the J gene TRBJ1-4; D is unresolved. Between the trimmed V and J ends, which lost 6 bases and 5 bases, there was a span of 16 bases. Germline V gives CDR1 MDHEN, CDR2 SYDVKM. The CDR3 is 15 residues long. CDR3: CASSRLSLPNEKLFF. The DNA for the CDR3 is TGTGCCAGCAGCCGACTCTCCCTTCCAAATGAAAAACTGTTTTTT.

This clonotype came up a few times. The genes are TRBV20-1 and TRBJ2-3; D remains ambiguous. The CDR3 has 12 residues. Trimming shortened V by 5 bases and J by 4 bases, and 10 bases separated the two germline ends. Germline V gives CDR1 DFQATT, CDR2 SNEGSKA (reference sequence). Written as DNA, the CDR3 is TGCAGTGCTCCCTATGTGCCAGATACGCAGTATTTT. Its translation is CSAPYVPDTQYF.

This clonotype was detected many times. The V gene is TRBV6-5, the J gene TRBJ2-1; 7 positions match TRBD2. Germline values: CDR1 MNHEY, CDR2 SVGAGI. This CDR3 has 16 residues. With 2 bases clipped from V and 4 bases from J, the junction kept 8 bases outside the gene matches. CDR3 nucleotide sequence: TGTGCCAGCAGTTACGACCGGCGGGGGAGTTACAATGAGCAGTTCTTC. Encoded protein: CASSYDRRGSYNEQFF.

This clonotype was found a few times. V is TRBV7-9 and J is TRBJ2-5, with D unresolved. CDR3 size: 14 residues. CDR1 SEHNR and CDR2 FQNEAQ come from the germline V gene (reference sequence). The germline V and J ends were trimmed by 3 bases and 5 bases, with 13 bases remaining between them. CDR3 sequence: CASSFKQKVETQYF. The CDR3 bases are TGTGCCAGCAGCTTCAAGCAGAAGGTGGAGACCCAGTACTTC.

The chain has TRBV12-3 or TRBV12-4 and TRBJ2-7, with 10 bases that match TRBD2. Germline trimming cut 3 bases from V and 4 bases from J; bases unmatched to any gene: 3. The CDR3 runs 14 residues. The CDR3 bases are TGTGCCAGCAGTTTTCGGACTAGCGGATACGAGCAGTACTTC. This encodes CASSFRTSGYEQYF.

The chain recombines TRBV5-5 with TRBJ1-1; D unresolved. The CDR3 consists of 12 residues. V was pared by 1 base and J by 5 bases, with 6 bases between. Germline lookup yields CDR1 SGHKS and CDR2 YYEKEE (reference sequence). The CDR3 reads CASSLPRTEAFF. The CDR3 DNA is TGTGCCAGCAGCTTGCCTCGGACTGAAGCTTTCTTT.

This clonotype was recorded a few times. The chain recombines TRBV20-1 with TRBJ2-1; D is ambiguous. Germline CDR1 reads DFQATT; CDR2 reads SNEGSKA (reference sequence). Deletions cut 0 bases from V and 6 bases from J, with 9 bases between. This CDR3 has 13 amino acids. CDR3 region: CSARDSSFNEQFF. The CDR3 DNA is TGCAGTGCTAGAGATTCGAGTTTCAATGAGCAGTTCTTC.

This chain links TRBV6-6 with TRBJ2-7, with D perhaps TRBD1 (6 bases). Trimming removed 2 bases from V and 3 bases from J, with 8 bases in between. The CDR3 spans 13 residues. CDR1 is MNHNY, CDR2 SVGAGI, per germline (reference sequence). CDR3 nucleotides: TGTGCCAGCAGTTACGTACAGGGCTACGAGCAGTACGTC. This translates into CASSYVQGYEQYV.

The rearrangement joins TRBV10-3 to TRBJ2-1; D call uncertain. Germline V lookup: CDR1 ENHRY, CDR2 SYGVKD. Trimming removed 9 bases at V and 4 bases at J, with 16 bases between. The CDR3 has 14 amino acids. The CDR3 coding sequence is TGTGCCATTTCGTCATCCAGAACTTACAATGAGCAGTTCTTC. Translated, it gives CAISSSRTYNEQFF.

There are a few counts of this clonotype. V usage is TRBV9 and J usage is TRBJ2-1; the D is unclear. The CDR3 sequence is 13 residues long. Trimming pared 3 bases from V and 6 bases from J, leaving 10 bases between. The germline CDR1 and CDR2 sequences are SGDLS and YYNGEE. The CDR3 reads CASSAVVGNEQFF. The CDR3 nucleotides read TGTGCCAGCAGCGCGGTCGTAGGCAATGAGCAGTTCTTC. The full variable domain, completed using reference TRBV9 and TRBJ2-1, is DSGVTQTPKHLITATGQRVTLRCSPRSGDLSVYWYQQSLDQGLQFLIQYYNGEERAKGNILERFSAQQFPDLHSELNLSSLELGDSALYFCASSAVVGNEQFFGPGTRLTVL.

This clonotype has ten or more counts. V gene TRBV4-1 combines with J gene TRBJ1-5, with D unresolved. V was trimmed by 5 bases and J by 2 bases, leaving 10 bases between them. The CDR3 spans 14 residues. The V gene's germline CDR1 is MGHRA and CDR2 YSYEKL. CDR3 bases: TGCGCCAGCAGCGATTACGCTGGCAATCAGCCCCAGCATTTT. It yields the protein CASSDYAGNQPQHF.

This chain joins TRBV29-1 and TRBJ1-1, with TRBD1 as a possible D gene (6 bases). The CDR3 spans 13 residues. From germline, CDR1 is SQVTM and CDR2 ANQGSEA. Trimming removed 1 base at V and 6 bases at J, with 12 bases between. CDR3 region: CSVEGQAGSEAFF. The CDR3 DNA reads TGCAGCGTTGAAGGACAGGCAGGCTCTGAAGCTTTCTTT.

The chain has TRBV5-1 and TRBJ2-2, with a weak D call TRBD2 (6 bases). Germline V lookup: CDR1 SGHRS, CDR2 YFSETQ. The CDR3 consists of 18 residues. Between the trimmed V and J ends, which lost 0 bases and 3 bases, there was a span of 18 bases. CDR3 in amino acids: CASSLGSWGVSDTGELFF. Here the CDR3 DNA reads TGCGCCAGCAGCTTGGGAAGTTGGGGGGTATCAGACACCGGGGAGCTGTTTTTT. Filled out from reference TRBV5-1 and TRBJ2-2, the complete variable domain reads KAGVTQTPRYLIKTRGQQVTLSCSPISGHRSVSWYQQTPGQGLQFLFEYFSETQRNKGNFPGRFSGRQFSNSRSEMNVSTLELGDSALYLCASSLGSWGVSDTGELFFGEGSRLTVL.

In this sample, this clonotype turned up a few times. CDR3 residues: CASSFGQLTFSETQYF. CDR3 coding DNA: TGCGCCAGCAGCTTCGGACAGCTGACCTTCTCAGAGACCCAGTACTTC. The chain has TRBV5-1 and TRBJ2-5; D is perhaps TRBD1 (6 bases). Trimming left V 2 bases short and J 4 bases short, with 18 bases between. The CDR3 loop spans 16 amino acids. CDR1 and CDR2 (germline): SGHRS, YFSETQ.

The chain recombines TRBV4-2 with TRBJ2-7; TRBD2 agrees at 9 bases. V shed 1 base, J shed 4 bases, and the junction held 11 bases outside the gene matches. This CDR3 is built from 17 residues. The germline gives CDR1 LGHNA, CDR2 YNFKEQ. Here the CDR3 DNA reads TGTGCCAGCAGCCAAGTTTCGTTAGCGGGAGAAGAATACGAGCAGTACTTC. Protein sequence: CASSQVSLAGEEYEQYF.

This clonotype was seen a handful of times. The V gene is TRBV5-1, the J gene TRBJ2-5; D not certain. Per germline, CDR1 SGHRS and CDR2 YFSETQ. CDR3 size: 12 residues. CDR3 in DNA: TGCGGCAACAGTGTCCTCCAAGAGACCCAGTACTTC. Residues: CGNSVLQETQYF.

The V and J genes are TRBV10-3 and TRBJ2-6; the D gene is possibly TRBD1 (6 bases). Between the trimmed V and J ends, which lost 10 bases and 0 bases, there was a span of 16 bases. Germline V CDR1 and CDR2: ENHRY, SYGVKD. The CDR3 runs 16 residues. CDR3 sequence reads: CATSRGQSSGANVLTF. The CDR3 DNA reads as TGTGCCACCTCCAGGGGACAAAGCTCTGGGGCCAACGTCCTGACTTTC.

This chain links TRBV7-2 with TRBJ2-5; no firm D call. Between the trimmed V and J ends, which lost 4 bases and 1 base, there was a span of 16 bases. The CDR3 runs to 16 residues. CDR1 is SGHTA, CDR2 FQGNSA, per germline. The CDR3 region has the DNA TGTGCCAGCAGCTCACGGACCCGAGTTTTCCAAGAGACCCAGTACTTC. As protein: CASSSRTRVFQETQYF. Combining the CDR3 with reference TRBV7-2 and TRBJ2-5 gives the whole variable domain GAGVSQSPSNKVTEKGKDVELRCDPISGHTALYWYRQSLGQGLEFLIYFQGNSAPDKSGLPSDRFSAERTGGSVSTLTIQRTQQEDSAVYLCASSSRTRVFQETQYFGPGTRLLVL.

This clonotype was found a few times. V gene TRBV7-6 combines with J gene TRBJ2-7; 14 bases align to TRBD2. CDR3 length: 23 residues. The germline CDR1 and CDR2 sequences are SGHVS and FNYEAQ. V lost 1 base and J lost 0; bases outside the gene matches: 20. CDR3 amino acids: CASSLVSWGAGTSGSPSSYEQYF. The CDR3 DNA reads as TGTGCCAGCAGCTTAGTTTCTTGGGGGGCGGGGACTAGCGGGAGTCCTAGCTCCTACGAGCAGTACTTC.

This chain connects TRBV12-3 or TRBV12-4 to TRBJ2-2; TRBD1 matches at 9 bases. The CDR3 spans 16 residues. V was pared by 3 bases and J by 0 bases, with 2 bases of the junction left unmatched. CDR3 nucleotide sequence: TGTGCCAGCAGTTTCCGGGACAGGGCGAACACCGGGGAGCTGTTTTTT. Its protein product is CASSFRDRANTGELFF.

This clonotype was found a few times. The chain is built from TRBV6-1 and TRBJ2-7; D unclear. Germline CDR1 is MNHNS and CDR2 is SASEGT. The CDR3 runs to 13 residues. V shed 6 bases and J shed 6 bases, with 15 bases lying between them. This chain's CDR3 is CASRNAPSGEQYV. The CDR3 bases are TGTGCCAGCAGAAATGCACCGTCGGGCGAGCAGTACGTC.

V is TRBV6-1 and J is TRBJ2-1, with 7 bases identical to TRBD1. Per germline, CDR1 MNHNS and CDR2 SASEGT. V shed 7 bases, J shed 3 bases, and the junction held 9 bases outside the gene matches. CDR3 length: 15 residues. As DNA, the CDR3 is TGTGCCAGCAAACCCGGACAGGTAGTCTACAATGAGCAGTTCTTC. The encoded protein is CASKPGQVVYNEQFF.